The 2 T cell receptor beta chains below come from one sample, sequenced in a study of cytomegalovirus exposure and HLA in healthy donors. The PCR employed 60 Vbeta primers together with 13 Jbeta primers. Sequenced by immunoSEQ multiplex PCR; TCRdb stores in-frame clones only, minus some. This table has about 160,000 clones, under 80% appearing once. Sequencing input: PBMCs. The receptors stem from a woman aged 30 to 39 in good health and CMV-seronegative.

This sequence joins TRBV5-5 and TRBJ1-4, with 7 bases identical to TRBD1. The V gene's germline CDR1 is SGHKS and CDR2 YYEKEE (reference sequence). There are 16 residues in the CDR3. V gave up 0 bases and J gave up 5 bases; unmatched junction bases: 7. CDR3 DNA sequence: TGTGCCAGCAGCTTGGCAGGGGGACGAAGCAATGAAAAACTGTTTTTT. As protein: CASSLAGGRSNEKLFF.

V usage is TRBV2 and J usage is TRBJ2-7, with 9 bases identical to TRBD2. J lost 3 bases, V lost 6 bases, and 6 bases had no gene match. CDR3 length: 14 residues. In germline, CDR1 is SNHLY, CDR2 FYNNEI. CDR3 DNA sequence: TGTGCCAGCAGGCAGACTAGCGGATTCTACGAGCAGTACTTC. Translating it yields CASRQTSGFYEQYF.